This entry lists 15 T cell receptor beta chains sequenced from one sample in a study of technical replicates of blood from a handful of donors. Clones were read by immunoSEQ multiplex PCR, and TCRdb kept only the in-frame ones, dropping some. The table shows around 63,000 clones, with nearly 95% occurring only once. Material: PBMCs. The receptors stem from a human donor in good health. Some clones in this sample may be carry-over from other donors' samples.

This clone qualifies as large. The rearrangement joins TRBV18 to TRBJ1-6, with TRBD1 matching 7 bases. Germline V CDR1 and CDR2: KGHSH, LQKENI. V was pared by 3 bases and J by 7 bases, with 6 bases of the junction left unmatched. The CDR3 is 15 residues long. The CDR3 here is CASSPDRERNSPLHF. CDR3 nucleotide sequence: TGTGCCAGCTCACCCGACAGGGAGAGGAATTCACCCCTCCACTTT.

This chain uses TRBV27 with TRBJ1-1, with TRBD1 identical over 7 bases. Germline CDR1 is MNHEY and CDR2 is SMNVEV (reference sequence). This CDR3 contains 14 residues. V shed 3 bases and J 4 bases; nucleotides not matched to a gene: 5. The CDR3 here is CASSFKQGVTEAFF. CDR3 nucleotide sequence: TGTGCCAGCAGTTTTAAGCAGGGGGTCACTGAAGCTTTCTTT.

This sequence joins TRBV7-9 and TRBJ1-4; 11 bases are a match to TRBD1. Germline CDR1 and CDR2: SEHNR and FQNEAQ (reference sequence). The length of the CDR3 is 16 residues. Unmatched junction bases numbered 9, after V lost 5 bases and J lost 7 bases. In DNA form, the CDR3 reads TGTGCCAGCAGCAACACACCCGGGACAGGGGGTGAAAAACTGTTTTTT. Amino acid sequence: CASSNTPGTGGEKLFF.

The chain couples TRBV19 to TRBJ1-2, with 7 bases fitting TRBD1. V was clipped by 2 bases and J by 8 bases; unmatched bases: 8. The germline CDR1 and CDR2 sequences are LNHDA and SQIVND (reference sequence). The CDR3 length is 14 residues. The CDR3 DNA is TGTGCCAGTAGTATAACCAGGGGGAAAGAAGGCTACACCTTC. This translates into CASSITRGKEGYTF.

This clone was observed a single time. CDR3 loop: CASSDTPRGRFEAFF. The CDR3 region has the DNA TGTGCCAGTAGTGACACTCCCAGGGGGCGATTTGAAGCTTTCTTT. V usage is TRBV19 and J usage is TRBJ1-1, with 8 bases fitting TRBD1. Trimming at V came to 5 bases and at J to 7 bases, leaving 12 bases not matched to a gene. The CDR3 length is 15 residues. Germline CDR1 is LNHDA and CDR2 is SQIVND (reference sequence). Supplemented by reference TRBV19 and TRBJ1-1, the full variable domain reads DGGITQSPKYLFRKEGQNVTLSCEQNLNHDAMYWYRQDPGQGLRLIYYSQIVNDFQKGDIAEGYSVSREKKESFPLTVTSAQKNPTAFYLCASSDTPRGRFEAFFGQGTRLTVV.

The V call is TRBV7-9, the J call TRBJ1-1; no definite D call. Germline V gene sequence: CDR1 SEHNR, CDR2 FQNEAQ (reference sequence). V gave up 1 base and J gave up 6 bases, with 12 bases separating them. The CDR3 runs 14 residues. CDR3 in amino acids: CASSLDGARPEAFF. The CDR3 DNA sequence: TGTGCCAGCAGCTTAGATGGAGCACGCCCTGAAGCTTTCTTT.

CDR3 coding DNA: TGCGCCAGCAGCTTGGGGCTAGCGGGAGTAAGGACCGGGGAGCTGTTTTTT. Protein sequence: CASSLGLAGVRTGELFF. This chain uses TRBV5-1 with TRBJ2-2, with TRBD2 matching over 10 bases. J gave up 5 bases and V 0 bases, and 7 bases lay outside the gene matches. This CDR3 is 17 amino acids long. CDR1 SGHRS and CDR2 YFSETQ come from the germline V gene.

This chain joins TRBV18 and TRBJ1-4; D may be TRBD1 (5 bases). This CDR3 is 13 amino acids long. V was cut by 2 bases and J by 7 bases, with 8 bases left in between. The germline gives CDR1 KGHSH, CDR2 LQKENI. The CDR3 DNA is TGTGCCAGCTCACCAGGGGCCGGTGAAAAACTGTTTTTT. Amino acid sequence: CASSPGAGEKLFF.

The chain employs TRBV5-8 and TRBJ1-1; D gene unclear. The CDR3 totals 13 residues. Germline V gene sequence: CDR1 SGHTS, CDR2 YDEGEE. Trimming took 4 bases from V and 8 from J, leaving 15 bases between them. CDR3 in DNA: TGTGCCAGCAGCCGCGGCGGCAGCCCCGAAGCTTTCTTT. This gives the protein CASSRGGSPEAFF. The variable domain in full, completed from reference TRBV5-8 and TRBJ1-1, reads EAGVTQSPTHLIKTRGQQATLRCSPISGHTSVYWYQQALGLGLQFLLWYDEGEERNRGNFPPRFSGRQFPNYSSELNVNALELEDSALYLCASSRGGSPEAFFGQGTRLTVV.

There are many counts of this clone. The chain is built from TRBV13 and TRBJ1-1; D unclear. The CDR3 runs to 16 residues. V lost 5 bases, J lost 4 bases, and 20 bases lay in between. The germline CDR1 and CDR2 sequences are PRHDT and FYEKMQ (reference sequence). CDR3 sequence: CASSQEGSIEGTEAFF. CDR3 nucleotide sequence: TGTGCCAGCAGCCAAGAAGGTTCTATCGAGGGCACTGAAGCTTTCTTT.

The rearrangement links TRBV15 to TRBJ2-7; D might be TRBD2 (6 bases). Trimming pared 0 bases from V and 2 bases from J, leaving 11 bases between. Germline values: CDR1 LNHNV, CDR2 YYDKDF (reference sequence). This CDR3 is 15 amino acids long. CDR3 region: CATSREAEGPYEQYF. The CDR3 coding sequence is TGTGCCACCAGCAGAGAGGCGGAGGGTCCCTACGAGCAGTACTTC.

V gene TRBV12-5 combines with J gene TRBJ2-3, with D unclear. CDR1 is LGHNT and CDR2 is FRNRAP in the germline V gene. The CDR3 loop spans 13 amino acids. The ends were cut back, 2 bases at V and 2 bases at J, with 5 bases in the middle. This CDR3 reads CASGLINTDTQYF. For the CDR3, the DNA is TGTGCTAGTGGTTTGATCAACACAGATACGCAGTATTTT.

The rearrangement links TRBV6-1 to TRBJ2-4; the match to TRBD1 covers 8 bases. Germline V gene data show CDR1 as MNHNS and CDR2 as SASEGT. This CDR3 contains 15 residues. Losses at the gene ends were 6 bases for V and 8 bases for J; bases not matched to a gene: 12. The DNA for the CDR3 is TGTGCCAGCAGCCGAACCCCAGGGGGCTCGGACATTCAGTACTTC. Translation: CASSRTPGGSDIQYF.

Only one count was recorded for this clone. The V and J genes are TRBV6-1 and TRBJ1-2, with TRBD1 as a possible D gene (6 bases). CDR1 MNHNS and CDR2 SASEGT come from the germline V gene. Trimming left V 3 bases short and J 4 bases short, with 6 bases between. The CDR3 loop spans 12 amino acids. CDR3: CASSETGYGYTF. The CDR3, as DNA: TGTGCCAGCAGTGAGACAGGCTATGGCTACACCTTC.

The rearrangement uses TRBV6-5 and TRBJ2-7, with D tentatively TRBD2 (5 bases). Per germline, CDR1 MNHEY and CDR2 SVGAGI. Trimming pared 11 bases from V and 3 bases from J, leaving 11 bases between. The CDR3 covers 11 residues. CDR3 amino acids: CAAAAGYEQYF. CDR3 coding DNA: TGTGCCGCCGCCGCGGGCTACGAGCAGTACTTC.